These T cell receptor beta chains were read from a single sample in a study of T cell responses to AZD1222 COVID-19 vaccine. Sequencing used immunoSEQ multiplex PCR; TCRdb keeps in-frame clones, though not all of them. This sample has 200,000 to 250,000 clones; about 95% occur once, and the top ten carry around 1.7%. This specimen consisted of peripheral blood, obtained 28 days after the second dose of the MenACWY control vaccine. The receptors derive from an adult who received the MenACWY meningococcal vaccine as a control. Both conserved end residues are part of each CDR3. The order of the fields is D gene, V gene, J gene, clone size, CDR3 protein, CDR3 DNA. A D gene is named only where the DNA matches it firmly. Size is omitted from some rows. Given values are once, few, many or a class for expanded clones.

TRBD1	TRBV5-8	TRBJ2-7	NA	CASSLVGTGMYEQYF	TGTGCCAGCAGCTTGGTTGGGACAGGGATGTACGAGCAGTACTTC
NA	TRBV5-1	TRBJ2-2	NA	CASSLLAGNTGELFF	TGCGCCAGCAGCTTATTGGCAGGGAACACCGGGGAGCTGTTTTTT
TRBD1	TRBV2	TRBJ2-7	few	CANSRDRQKYEQYF	TGTGCCAACTCCAGGGACAGACAGAAATACGAGCAGTACTTC
NA	TRBV19	TRBJ1-1	NA	CASSIVSGVTEAFF	TGTGCCAGTAGTATAGTTTCCGGGGTTACTGAAGCTTTCTTT
NA	TRBV7-9	TRBJ1-6	NA	CASSLGAGASYNSPLHF	TGTGCCAGCAGCTTAGGGGCGGGGGCTTCCTATAATTCACCCCTCCACTTT
NA	TRBV5-1	TRBJ1-6	NA	CASSLMSRSSYNSPLHF	TGCGCCAGCAGCTTGATGAGCAGGAGCTCCTATAATTCACCCCTCCACTTT
NA	TRBV18	TRBJ2-3	NA	CASSPRADTQYF	TGTGCCAGCTCACCACGTGCAGATACGCAGTATTTT
NA	TRBV7-3	TRBJ2-2	NA	CASSLADGGELFF	TGTGCCAGCAGCTTAGCGGACGGCGGGGAGCTGTTTTTT
NA	TRBV7-3	TRBJ2-1	NA	CASSLARSDEQFF	TGTGCCAGCAGCTTAGCTCGAAGCGATGAGCAGTTCTTC
NA	TRBV3-1/TRBV3-2	TRBJ1-5	NA	CASSQGWGNQPQHF	TGTGCCAGCAGCCAAGGGTGGGGGAATCAGCCCCAGCATTTT
NA	TRBV6-5	TRBJ2-7	NA	CASSYSRSQLAYEQYF	TGTGCCAGCAGTTACTCGCGATCGCAGTTGGCCTACGAGCAGTACTTC
NA	TRBV7-2	TRBJ1-6	NA	CASSSLGAFSAPLHF	TGTGCCAGCAGCTCCCTGGGGGCCTTTTCGGCACCCCTCCACTTT
NA	TRBV28	TRBJ1-2	NA	CASQKYPGENTF	TGTGCCAGTCAAAAATATCCAGGGGAAAACACCTTC
NA	TRBV5-5	TRBJ1-5	NA	CASSLRHNQPQHF	TGTGCCAGCAGCTTGCGCCACAATCAGCCCCAGCATTTT
NA	TRBV4-1	TRBJ1-2	NA	CASSQLRGFLYGYTF	TGCGCCAGCAGCCAACTGAGGGGTTTTCTCTATGGCTACACCTTC
TRBD1	TRBV19	TRBJ1-4	once	CASSLIGSGQGYEKLFF	TGTGCCAGTAGTTTAATCGGGTCGGGACAGGGGTATGAAAAACTGTTTTTT
NA	TRBV27	TRBJ1-1	few	CASSPSEGRGEAFF	TGTGCCAGCAGTCCCTCGGAGGGAAGGGGTGAAGCTTTCTTT
TRBD1	TRBV5-1	TRBJ2-2	NA	CASSSGQGADTGELFF	TGCGCCAGCAGCTCGGGACAGGGGGCTGACACCGGGGAGCTGTTTTTT
TRBD2	TRBV28	TRBJ2-1	NA	CASSVTSGRYNEQFF	TGTGCCAGCAGTGTGACTAGCGGGAGGTACAATGAGCAGTTCTTC
NA	TRBV19	TRBJ1-5	NA	CASSDSNQPQHF	TGTGCCAGTAGTGATAGCAATCAGCCCCAGCATTTT
TRBD1	TRBV4-3	TRBJ1-2	NA	CASSQDRGTGSGYTF	TGCGCCAGCAGCCAAGATCGGGGGACAGGATCTGGCTACACCTTC
TRBD2	TRBV5-4	TRBJ2-5	NA	CASSTGLSPETQYF	TGTGCCAGCAGCACGGGACTAAGCCCAGAGACCCAGTACTTC
TRBD2	TRBV9	TRBJ2-2	NA	CASSTIRPGLAGELFF	TGTGCCAGCAGCACCATCAGACCGGGACTAGCTGGGGAGCTGTTTTTT
TRBD2	TRBV27	TRBJ2-3	NA	CASSLYSGRAEDTQYF	TGTGCCAGCAGTTTATACAGCGGGAGGGCCGAGGATACGCAGTATTTT
TRBD1	TRBV27	TRBJ2-7	NA	CASNTGGSSYEQYF	TGTGCCAGCAACACAGGGGGGAGCTCCTACGAGCAGTACTTC
TRBD2	TRBV3-1/TRBV3-2	TRBJ2-1	NA	CASSRLAGSSYNEQFF	TGTGCCAGCAGCCGACTAGCGGGTAGCTCCTACAATGAGCAGTTCTTC
NA	TRBV19	TRBJ2-1	NA	CASSIGRTLNNEQFF	TGTGCCAGTAGTATCGGACGAACCCTCAACAATGAGCAGTTCTTC
NA	TRBV2	TRBJ1-2	NA	CARKTSGKNYGYTF	TGTGCCAGGAAAACCTCAGGGAAGAACTATGGCTACACCTTC
TRBD1	TRBV5-4	TRBJ1-2	NA	CASSLPGQGAEGYTF	TGTGCCAGCAGCTTGCCGGGACAGGGGGCCGAAGGCTACACCTTC